One and the same sample provided the 10 T cell receptor beta chains below, sequenced in a study of beta chain features in type 1 diabetes (dated by TCRdb to the late 2010s). Their target antigens are unknown. Receptors were amplified or captured by the immunoSEQ multiplex PCR assay. The entire amount of isolated RNA was reverse transcribed using the High Capacity cDNA Reverse Transcription Kit, so the sequenced TCRB transcripts were expressed ones. The table comes from immuneACCESS by way of TCRdb, which keeps in-frame sequences with V and J called. Part of the clones is missing from these tables; in studies checked, under half for an unresolved V gene and the rest for unknown reasons. The sample profile shows 300,000 to 400,000 clones; around 8.5% of them were found once. The ten largest make up about 1% of the sample. Here is what the overall study found, with its caveats: Type 1 diabetes patients showed a moderate but significant shortening of TCRB CDR3 length in all four CD4+ subsets.

Sequenced: central memory CD4+ T cells from blood. These receptors came from a man in his thirties or forties with type 1 diabetes.

The chain links TRBV27 to TRBJ1-6; the match to TRBD1 covers 7 bases. The junction had 5 bases not matched to a gene; V was cut back by 1 base and J by 8 bases. The germline gives CDR1 MNHEY, CDR2 SMNVEV (reference sequence). The CDR3 totals 15 residues. This CDR3 reads CASSLWEGADSPLHF. In nucleotides, the CDR3 is TGTGCCAGCAGTTTATGGGAGGGGGCGGATTCACCCCTCCACTTT.

This clone has just a few counts. V is TRBV28 and J is TRBJ1-2; TRBD1 matches at 7 bases. CDR3 length: 11 residues. Germline assignment: CDR1 MDHEN and CDR2 SYDVKM. Losses at the gene ends were 6 bases for V and 7 bases for J; bases not matched to a gene: 2. For the CDR3, the DNA is TGTGCCAGCAGGACAGGGTTTGGCTACACCTTC. This gives the protein CASRTGFGYTF.

In its sample, this clone was seen a few times. This chain connects TRBV2 to TRBJ2-4; D gene unclear. Trimming left V 8 bases short and J 2 bases short, with 16 bases between. Germline CDR1 is SNHLY and CDR2 is FYNNEI. The CDR3 covers 15 residues. In DNA form, the CDR3 reads TGTGCCAGCTGCGCGGAGATTACCACCAAAAACATTCAGTACTTC. The encoded protein is CASCAEITTKNIQYF.

This clone was seen a handful of times. The chain recombines TRBV7-7 with TRBJ2-5; unclear D gene. This CDR3 has 13 amino acids. Germline V gene data show CDR1 as SSHAT and CDR2 as FNYEAQ (reference sequence). Deletions cut 4 bases from V and 5 bases from J, with 11 bases between. The CDR3 bases are TGTGCCAGCAGCTCCTGGGATATCGAGACCCAGTACTTC. This translates into CASSSWDIETQYF.

This clone was picked up a small number of times. The V gene is TRBV11-3, the J gene TRBJ2-1, with D uncertain. Germline V CDR1 and CDR2: SGHNT, YENEEA. The germline V and J ends were trimmed by 4 bases and 4 bases, with 11 bases remaining between them. The CDR3 runs to 14 residues. The CDR3 spells CASSSRAEYNEQFF. Here the CDR3 DNA reads TGTGCCAGCAGCTCACGGGCAGAGTACAATGAGCAGTTCTTC.

This clone was seen a handful of times. The J gene is TRBJ1-2, the V gene TRBV9; no definite D call. V gave up 0 bases and J gave up 6 bases, with 12 bases separating them. The CDR3 covers 14 residues. Germline-derived CDR1 and CDR2 are SGDLS and YYNGEE. CDR3 loop: CASSVVREGDGYTF. The CDR3 DNA is TGTGCCAGCAGCGTAGTTAGGGAGGGTGATGGCTACACCTTC.

The chain carries TRBV5-1 and TRBJ1-1; 7 bases match TRBD1. Germline V gives CDR1 SGHRS, CDR2 YFSETQ. Trimming took 6 bases from V and 1 from J; bases not matched to a gene: 9. The CDR3 is 15 amino acids. As DNA, the CDR3 is TGCGCCAGCACCTCGTCGGGACAGAGGAACACTGAAGCTTTCTTT. As protein: CASTSSGQRNTEAFF. Combining the CDR3 with reference TRBV5-1 and TRBJ1-1 gives the whole variable domain KAGVTQTPRYLIKTRGQQVTLSCSPISGHRSVSWYQQTPGQGLQFLFEYFSETQRNKGNFPGRFSGRQFSNSRSEMNVSTLELGDSALYLCASTSSGQRNTEAFFGQGTRLTVV.

This clone was seen more than once but under ten times. This chain uses TRBV4-1 with TRBJ2-3; TRBD2 aligns across 10 bases. The germline V gene encodes CDR1 MGHRA and CDR2 YSYEKL. Trimming removed 3 bases from V and 3 bases from J; junction bases left unmatched: 6. The CDR3 has 16 residues. CDR3 amino acids: CASSQDSGGITDTQYF. The CDR3 coding sequence is TGCGCCAGCAGCCAGGATAGCGGGGGGATAACAGATACGCAGTATTTT.

The chain joins TRBV29-1 to TRBJ2-3; D may be TRBD1 (6 bases). Deletions cut 3 bases from V and 5 bases from J, with 12 bases between. The germline V gene encodes CDR1 SQVTM and CDR2 ANQGSEA. The CDR3 spans 13 residues. The chain's CDR3 is CSVDRTVGDTQYF. The CDR3 nucleotides read TGCAGCGTTGATAGGACAGTAGGAGATACGCAGTATTTT.

DNA for the CDR3: TGTGCCAGTAGTATACAGCGGGGGAACAATGAGCAGTTCTTC. Protein: CASSIQRGNNEQFF. J is TRBJ2-1 and V is TRBV19, with 8 positions matching TRBD2. V dropped 2 bases and J dropped 5; count of bases not matched to a gene: 2. Germline assignment: CDR1 LNHDA and CDR2 SQIVND (reference sequence). This CDR3 is built from 14 residues. Full variable domain (missing parts from reference TRBV19 and TRBJ2-1): DGGITQSPKYLFRKEGQNVTLSCEQNLNHDAMYWYRQDPGQGLRLIYYSQIVNDFQKGDIAEGYSVSREKKESFPLTVTSAQKNPTAFYLCASSIQRGNNEQFFGPGTRLTVL.